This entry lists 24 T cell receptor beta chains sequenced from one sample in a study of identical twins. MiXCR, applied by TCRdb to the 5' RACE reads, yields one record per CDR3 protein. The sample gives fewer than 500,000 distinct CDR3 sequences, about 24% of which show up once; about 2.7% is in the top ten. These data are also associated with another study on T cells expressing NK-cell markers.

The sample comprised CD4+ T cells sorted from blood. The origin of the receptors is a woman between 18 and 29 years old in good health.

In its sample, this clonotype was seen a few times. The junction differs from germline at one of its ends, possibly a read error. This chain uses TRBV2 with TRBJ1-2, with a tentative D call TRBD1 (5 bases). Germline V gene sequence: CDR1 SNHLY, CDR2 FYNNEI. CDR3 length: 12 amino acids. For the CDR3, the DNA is TGTGCCACCAGTAAATGGGGGTATGGCTACACCTTC. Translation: CATSKWGYGYTF. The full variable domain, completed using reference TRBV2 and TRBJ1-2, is EPEVTQTPSHQVTQMGQEVILRCVPISNHLYFYWYRQILGQKVEFLVSFYNNEISEKSEIFDDQFSVERPDGSNFTLKIRSTKLEDSAMYFCATSKWGYGYTFGSGTRLTVV.

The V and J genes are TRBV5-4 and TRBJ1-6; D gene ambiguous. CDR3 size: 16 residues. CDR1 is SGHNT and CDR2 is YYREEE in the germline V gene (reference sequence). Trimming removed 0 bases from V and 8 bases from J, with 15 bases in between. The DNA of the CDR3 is TGTGCCAGCAGCTTGGACGCGAGAACCCGTTATTCACCCCTCCACTTT. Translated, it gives CASSLDARTRYSPLHF.

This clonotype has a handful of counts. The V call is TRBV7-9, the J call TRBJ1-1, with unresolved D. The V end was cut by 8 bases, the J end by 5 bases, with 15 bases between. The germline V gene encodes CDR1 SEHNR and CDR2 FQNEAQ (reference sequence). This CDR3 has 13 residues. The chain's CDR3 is CASGPFVRTEAFF. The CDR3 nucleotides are TGTGCCAGCGGGCCGTTTGTGCGGACTGAAGCTTTCTTT.

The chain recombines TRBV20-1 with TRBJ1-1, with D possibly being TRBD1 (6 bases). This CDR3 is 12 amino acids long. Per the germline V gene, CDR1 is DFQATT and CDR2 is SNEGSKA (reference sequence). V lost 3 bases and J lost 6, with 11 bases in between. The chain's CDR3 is CSASSPGAEAFF. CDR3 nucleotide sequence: TGCAGTGCTAGTTCCCCAGGGGCTGAAGCTTTCTTT.

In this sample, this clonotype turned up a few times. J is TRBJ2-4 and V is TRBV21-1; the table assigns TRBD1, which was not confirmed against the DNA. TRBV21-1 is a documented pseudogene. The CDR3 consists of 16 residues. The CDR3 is CASSKRGKGAKNIQYF. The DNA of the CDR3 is TGTGCCAGCAGCAAACGAGGGAAGGGAGCCAAAAACATTCAGTACTTC.

Written as DNA, the CDR3 is TGCGCCAGCAGCTTGAGTGTGGTTAACACTGAAGCTTTCTTT. Translation: CASSLSVVNTEAFF. The V call is TRBV5-1, the J call TRBJ1-1; D unclear. Germline lookup yields CDR1 SGHRS and CDR2 YFSETQ. This CDR3 contains 14 residues. V was clipped by 1 base and J by 2 bases, with 9 bases between them.

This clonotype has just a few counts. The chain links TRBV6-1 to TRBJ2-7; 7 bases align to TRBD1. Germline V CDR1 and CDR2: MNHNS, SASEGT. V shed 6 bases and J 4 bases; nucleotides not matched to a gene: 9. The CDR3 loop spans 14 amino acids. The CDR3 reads CASSPTGVGYEQYF. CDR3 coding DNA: TGTGCCAGCAGCCCTACAGGGGTAGGGTACGAGCAGTACTTC.

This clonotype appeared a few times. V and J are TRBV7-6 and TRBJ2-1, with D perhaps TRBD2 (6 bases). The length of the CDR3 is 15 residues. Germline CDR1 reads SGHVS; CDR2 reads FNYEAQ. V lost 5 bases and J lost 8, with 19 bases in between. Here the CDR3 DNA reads TGTGCCAGCAGCCGGCACTCCGGGGAGGTATATGAGCAGTTCTTC. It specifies CASSRHSGEVYEQFF.

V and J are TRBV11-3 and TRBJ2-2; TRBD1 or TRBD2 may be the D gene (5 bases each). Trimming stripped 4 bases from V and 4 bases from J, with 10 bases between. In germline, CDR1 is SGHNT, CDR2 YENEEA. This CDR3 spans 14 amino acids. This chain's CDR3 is CASSSPGRTGELFF. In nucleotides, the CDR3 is TGTGCCAGCAGCTCGCCGGGACGCACCGGGGAGCTGTTTTTT.

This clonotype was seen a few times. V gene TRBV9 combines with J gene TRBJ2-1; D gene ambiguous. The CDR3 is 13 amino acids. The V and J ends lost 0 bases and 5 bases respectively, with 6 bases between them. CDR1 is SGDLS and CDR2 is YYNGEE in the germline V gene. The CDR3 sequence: CASSVGRDNEQFF. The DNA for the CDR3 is TGTGCCAGCAGCGTAGGACGCGACAATGAGCAGTTCTTC.

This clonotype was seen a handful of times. The CDR3 coding sequence is TGTGCCAGCAGTTACCCCCCTAGCGGGGGTGCACCCAATGAGCAGTTCTTC. Translation gives CASSYPPSGGAPNEQFF. The chain joins TRBV6-5 to TRBJ2-1, with 10 bases lining up with TRBD2. Germline values: CDR1 MNHEY, CDR2 SVGAGI. With 2 bases clipped from V and 6 bases from J, the junction kept 10 bases outside the gene matches. The CDR3 is 17 residues long.

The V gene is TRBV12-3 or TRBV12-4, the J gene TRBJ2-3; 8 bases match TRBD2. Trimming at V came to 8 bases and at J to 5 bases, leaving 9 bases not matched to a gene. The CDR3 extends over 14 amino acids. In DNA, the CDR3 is TGTGCCAGCGGGGAACTAGCGGTATTAGATACGCAGTATTTT. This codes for CASGELAVLDTQYF.

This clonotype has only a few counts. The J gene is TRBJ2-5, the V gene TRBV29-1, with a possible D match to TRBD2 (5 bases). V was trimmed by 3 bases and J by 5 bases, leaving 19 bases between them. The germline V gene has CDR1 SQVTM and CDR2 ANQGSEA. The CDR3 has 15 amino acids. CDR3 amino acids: CSVEEVAERYETQYF. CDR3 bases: TGCAGCGTTGAGGAGGTGGCGGAGAGGTATGAGACCCAGTACTTC.

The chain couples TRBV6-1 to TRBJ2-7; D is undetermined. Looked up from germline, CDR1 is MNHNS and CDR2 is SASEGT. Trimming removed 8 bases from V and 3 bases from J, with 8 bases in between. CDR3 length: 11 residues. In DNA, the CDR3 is TGTGCCAGCTTAGGCATCTACGAGCAGTACTTC. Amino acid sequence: CASLGIYEQYF.

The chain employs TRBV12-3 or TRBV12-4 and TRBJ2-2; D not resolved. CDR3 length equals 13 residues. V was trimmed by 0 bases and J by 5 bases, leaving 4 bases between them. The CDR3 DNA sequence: TGTGCCAGCAGTTTAGCGCCAACCGGGGAGCTGTTTTTT. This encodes CASSLAPTGELFF.

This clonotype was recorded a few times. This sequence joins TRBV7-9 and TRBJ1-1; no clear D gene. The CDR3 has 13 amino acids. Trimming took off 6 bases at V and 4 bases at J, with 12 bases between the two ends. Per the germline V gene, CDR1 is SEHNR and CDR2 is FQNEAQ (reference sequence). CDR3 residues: CASSLKVGTEAFF. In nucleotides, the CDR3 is TGTGCCAGCAGTTTAAAAGTGGGCACTGAAGCTTTCTTT. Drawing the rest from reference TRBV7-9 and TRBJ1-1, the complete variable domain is DTGVSQNPRHKITKRGQNVTFRCDPISEHNRLYWYRQTLGQGPEFLTYFQNEAQLEKSRLLSDRFSAERPKGSFSTLEIQRTEQGDSAMYLCASSLKVGTEAFFGQGTRLTVV.

The CDR3 loop reads CASSSMKATAETQYF. Written as DNA, the CDR3 is TGTGCCAGCAGCAGTATGAAGGCGACAGCGGAGACCCAGTACTTC. The chain uses TRBV5-5 and TRBJ2-5, with a possible D match to TRBD1 (5 bases). V was shortened by 4 bases and J by 5 bases, with 18 bases between the two germline ends. This CDR3 comprises 15 residues. Germline V CDR1 and CDR2: SGHKS, YYEKEE (reference sequence).

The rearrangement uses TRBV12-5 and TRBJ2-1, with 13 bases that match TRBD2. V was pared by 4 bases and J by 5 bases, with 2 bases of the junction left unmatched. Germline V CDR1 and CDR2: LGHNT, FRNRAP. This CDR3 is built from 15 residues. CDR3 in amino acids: CASGSGLAGNNEQFF. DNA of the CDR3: TGTGCTAGTGGTTCGGGACTAGCGGGGAACAATGAGCAGTTCTTC.

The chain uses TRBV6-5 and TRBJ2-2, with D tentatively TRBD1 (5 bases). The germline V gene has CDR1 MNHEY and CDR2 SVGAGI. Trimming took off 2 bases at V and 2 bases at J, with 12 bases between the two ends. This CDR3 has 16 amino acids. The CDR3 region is CASSYSRAFNTGELFF. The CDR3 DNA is TGTGCCAGCAGTTACAGCAGGGCCTTTAACACCGGGGAGCTGTTTTTT.

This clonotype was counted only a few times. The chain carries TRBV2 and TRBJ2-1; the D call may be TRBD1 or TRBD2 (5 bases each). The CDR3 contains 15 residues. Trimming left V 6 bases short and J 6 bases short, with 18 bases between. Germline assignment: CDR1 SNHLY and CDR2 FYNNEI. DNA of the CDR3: TGTGCCAGCAGGACCCTGGGACGGAGGAGCAATGAGCAGTTCTTC. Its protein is CASRTLGRRSNEQFF.

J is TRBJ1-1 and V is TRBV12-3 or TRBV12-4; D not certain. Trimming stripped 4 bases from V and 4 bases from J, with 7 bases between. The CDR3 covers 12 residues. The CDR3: CASSWASTEAFF. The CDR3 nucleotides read TGTGCCAGCAGTTGGGCCAGCACTGAAGCTTTCTTT.

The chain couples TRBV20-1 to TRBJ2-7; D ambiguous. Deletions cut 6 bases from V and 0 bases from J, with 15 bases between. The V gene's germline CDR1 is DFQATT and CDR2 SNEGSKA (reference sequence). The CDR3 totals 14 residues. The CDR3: CSAVPGGISYEQYF. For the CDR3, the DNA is TGCAGTGCCGTACCCGGCGGCATCTCCTACGAGCAGTACTTC.

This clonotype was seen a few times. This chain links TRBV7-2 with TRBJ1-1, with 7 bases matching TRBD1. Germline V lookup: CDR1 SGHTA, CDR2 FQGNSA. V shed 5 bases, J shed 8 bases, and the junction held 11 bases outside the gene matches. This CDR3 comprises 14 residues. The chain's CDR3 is CASSPARDSKEAFF. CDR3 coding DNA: TGTGCCAGCAGCCCAGCCCGGGACAGTAAGGAAGCTTTCTTT.

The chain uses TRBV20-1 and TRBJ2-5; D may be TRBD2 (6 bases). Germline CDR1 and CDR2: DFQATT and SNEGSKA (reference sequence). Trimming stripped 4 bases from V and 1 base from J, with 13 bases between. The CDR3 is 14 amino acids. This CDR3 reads CSATEAGAQETQYF. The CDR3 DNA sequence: TGCAGTGCTACTGAAGCGGGTGCCCAAGAGACCCAGTACTTC.